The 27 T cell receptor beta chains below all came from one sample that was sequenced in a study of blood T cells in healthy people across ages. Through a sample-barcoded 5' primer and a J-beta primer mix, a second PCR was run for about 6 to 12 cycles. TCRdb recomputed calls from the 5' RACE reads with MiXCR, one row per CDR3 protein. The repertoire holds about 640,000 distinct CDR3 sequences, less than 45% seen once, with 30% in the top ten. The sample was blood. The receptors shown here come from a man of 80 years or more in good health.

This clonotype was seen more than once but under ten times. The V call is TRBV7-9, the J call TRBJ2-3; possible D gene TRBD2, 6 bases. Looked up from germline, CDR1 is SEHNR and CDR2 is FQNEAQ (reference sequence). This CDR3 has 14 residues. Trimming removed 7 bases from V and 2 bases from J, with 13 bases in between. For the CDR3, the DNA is TGTGCCAGCACCCAGGAGGGACTCACAGATACGCAGTATTTT. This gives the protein CASTQEGLTDTQYF.

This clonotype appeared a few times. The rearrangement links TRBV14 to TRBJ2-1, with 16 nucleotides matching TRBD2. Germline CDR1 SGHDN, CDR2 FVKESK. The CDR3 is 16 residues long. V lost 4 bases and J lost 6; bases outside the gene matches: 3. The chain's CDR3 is CASSPGTSGRVNEQFF. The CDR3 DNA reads TGTGCCAGCAGCCCCGGGACTAGCGGGAGGGTCAATGAGCAGTTCTTC.

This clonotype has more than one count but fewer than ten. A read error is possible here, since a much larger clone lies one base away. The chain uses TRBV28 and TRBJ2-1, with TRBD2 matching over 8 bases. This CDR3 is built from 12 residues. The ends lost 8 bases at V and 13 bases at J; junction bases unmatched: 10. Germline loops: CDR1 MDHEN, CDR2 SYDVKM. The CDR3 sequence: CASHPGGETQFF. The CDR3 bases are TGTGCCAGCCATCCGGGGGGGGAGACCCAGTTCTTC.

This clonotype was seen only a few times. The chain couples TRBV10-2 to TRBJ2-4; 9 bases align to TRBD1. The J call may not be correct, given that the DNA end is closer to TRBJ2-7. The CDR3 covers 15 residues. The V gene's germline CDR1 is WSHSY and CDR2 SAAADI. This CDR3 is CASSVPDRGIYEQYF. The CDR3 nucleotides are TGCGCCAGCAGTGTCCCTGACAGGGGGATCTACGAGCAGTACTTC.

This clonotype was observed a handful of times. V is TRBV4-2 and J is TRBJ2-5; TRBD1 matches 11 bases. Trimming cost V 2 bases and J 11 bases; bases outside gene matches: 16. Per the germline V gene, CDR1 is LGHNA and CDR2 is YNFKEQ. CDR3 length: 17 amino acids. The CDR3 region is CASSQRAGQGAYNEQYF. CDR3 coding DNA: TGTGCCAGCAGCCAAAGGGCAGGACAGGGGGCGTACAATGAGCAGTACTTC.

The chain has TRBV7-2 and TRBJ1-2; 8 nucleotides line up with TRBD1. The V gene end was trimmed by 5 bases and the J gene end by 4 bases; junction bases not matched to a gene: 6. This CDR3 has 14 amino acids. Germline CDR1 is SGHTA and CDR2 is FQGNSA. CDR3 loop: CASSTRTGSYGYTF. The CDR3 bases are TGTGCCAGCAGCACCCGGACAGGGTCCTATGGCTACACCTTC.

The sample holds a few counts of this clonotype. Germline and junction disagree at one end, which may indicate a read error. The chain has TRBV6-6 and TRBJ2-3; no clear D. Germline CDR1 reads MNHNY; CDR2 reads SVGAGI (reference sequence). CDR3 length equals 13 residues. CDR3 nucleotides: TGTGCCAGCTGTTACATGGGCACAGATACGCAGTATTTT. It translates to CASCYMGTDTQYF.

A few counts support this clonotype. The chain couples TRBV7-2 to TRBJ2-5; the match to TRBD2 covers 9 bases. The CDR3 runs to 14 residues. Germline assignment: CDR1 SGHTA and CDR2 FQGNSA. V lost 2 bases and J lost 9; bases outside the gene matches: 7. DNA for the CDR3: TGTGCCAGCAGCTTATCCCTCCTAGCGGGGTCCCAGTACTTC. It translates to CASSLSLLAGSQYF.

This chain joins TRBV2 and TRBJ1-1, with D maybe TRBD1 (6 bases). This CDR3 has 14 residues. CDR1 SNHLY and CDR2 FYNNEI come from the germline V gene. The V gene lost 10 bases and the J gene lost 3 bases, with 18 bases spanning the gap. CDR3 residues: CANTLTGWDTEAFF. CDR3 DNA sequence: TGTGCCAACACACTGACAGGATGGGACACTGAAGCTTTCTTT.

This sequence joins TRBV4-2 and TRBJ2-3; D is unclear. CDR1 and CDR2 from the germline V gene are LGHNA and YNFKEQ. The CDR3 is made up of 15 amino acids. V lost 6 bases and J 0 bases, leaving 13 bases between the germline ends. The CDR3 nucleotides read TGTGCCAGCAGGATGCAGGCGGCGAGCACAGATACGCAGTATTTT. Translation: CASRMQAASTDTQYF.

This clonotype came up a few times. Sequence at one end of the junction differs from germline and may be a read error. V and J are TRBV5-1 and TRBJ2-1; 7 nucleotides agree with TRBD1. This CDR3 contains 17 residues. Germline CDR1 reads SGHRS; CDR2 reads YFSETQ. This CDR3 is CASSLFSPQGSYNEQFF. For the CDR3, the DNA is TGCGCCAGTAGCTTGTTTTCTCCACAGGGGTCCTACAATGAGCAGTTCTTC.

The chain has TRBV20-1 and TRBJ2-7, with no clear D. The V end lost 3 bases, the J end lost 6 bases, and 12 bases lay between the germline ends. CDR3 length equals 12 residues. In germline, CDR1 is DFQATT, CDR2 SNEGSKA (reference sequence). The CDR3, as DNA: TGCAGTGCTAGCAACCGGTATCGCGAGCAGTACTTC. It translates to CSASNRYREQYF.

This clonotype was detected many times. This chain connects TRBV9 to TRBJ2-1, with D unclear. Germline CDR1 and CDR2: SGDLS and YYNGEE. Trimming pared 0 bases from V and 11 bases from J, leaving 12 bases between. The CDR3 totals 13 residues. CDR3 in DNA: TGTGCCAGCAGCGTAGCGGGCAGAGTACAGCAGTTCTTC. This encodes CASSVAGRVQQFF. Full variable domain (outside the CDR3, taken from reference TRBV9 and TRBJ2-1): DSGVTQTPKHLITATGQRVTLRCSPRSGDLSVYWYQQSLDQGLQFLIQYYNGEERAKGNILERFSAQQFPDLHSELNLSSLELGDSALYFCASSVAGRVQQFFGPGTRLTVL.

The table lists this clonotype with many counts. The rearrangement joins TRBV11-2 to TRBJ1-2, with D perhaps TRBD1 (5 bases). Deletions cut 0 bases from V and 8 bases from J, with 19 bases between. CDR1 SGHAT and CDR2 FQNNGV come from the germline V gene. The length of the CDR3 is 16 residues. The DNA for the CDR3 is TGTGCCAGCAGCTTAGATCAGGGCACCTGGGCGACCGGCTACACCTTC. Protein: CASSLDQGTWATGYTF.

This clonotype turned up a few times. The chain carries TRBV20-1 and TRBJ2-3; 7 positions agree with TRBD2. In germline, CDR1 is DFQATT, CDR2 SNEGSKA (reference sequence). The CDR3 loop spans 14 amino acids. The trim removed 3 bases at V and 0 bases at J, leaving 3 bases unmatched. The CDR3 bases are TGCAGTGCTAGTCCTAGCGGAAGCACAGATACGCAGTATTTT. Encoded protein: CSASPSGSTDTQYF.

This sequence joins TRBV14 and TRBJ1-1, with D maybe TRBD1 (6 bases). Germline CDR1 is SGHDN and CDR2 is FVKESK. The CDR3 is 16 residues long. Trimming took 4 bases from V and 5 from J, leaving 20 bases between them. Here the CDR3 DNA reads TGTGCCAGCAGCCCTTATCGAGGCAGGGGAAGGACTGAAGCTTTCTTT. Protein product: CASSPYRGRGRTEAFF.

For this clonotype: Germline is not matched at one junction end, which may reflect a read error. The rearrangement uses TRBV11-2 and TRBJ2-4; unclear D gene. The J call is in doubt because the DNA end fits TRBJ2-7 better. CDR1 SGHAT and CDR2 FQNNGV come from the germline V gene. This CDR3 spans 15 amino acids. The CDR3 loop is CAGSPRALLPYEQYF. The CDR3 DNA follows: TGTGCCGGCAGCCCCCGGGCCCTACTGCCCTACGAGCAGTACTTC.

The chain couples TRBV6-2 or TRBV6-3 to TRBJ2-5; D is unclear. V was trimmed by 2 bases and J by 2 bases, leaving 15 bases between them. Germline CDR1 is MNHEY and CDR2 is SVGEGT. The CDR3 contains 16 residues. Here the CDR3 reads CASSYTNFRYQETQYF. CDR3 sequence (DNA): TGTGCCAGCAGTTACACGAATTTTCGCTATCAAGAGACCCAGTACTTC.

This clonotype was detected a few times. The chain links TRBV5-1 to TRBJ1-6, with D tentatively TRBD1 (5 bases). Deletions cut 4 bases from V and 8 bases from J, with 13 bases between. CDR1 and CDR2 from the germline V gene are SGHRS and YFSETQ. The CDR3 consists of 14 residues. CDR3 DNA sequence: TGCGCCAGCAGCCTTGACAGCCGAGATTCACCCCTCCACTTT. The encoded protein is CASSLDSRDSPLHF. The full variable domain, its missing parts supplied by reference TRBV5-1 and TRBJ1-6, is KAGVTQTPRYLIKTRGQQVTLSCSPISGHRSVSWYQQTPGQGLQFLFEYFSETQRNKGNFPGRFSGRQFSNSRSEMNVSTLELGDSALYLCASSLDSRDSPLHFGNGTRLTVT.

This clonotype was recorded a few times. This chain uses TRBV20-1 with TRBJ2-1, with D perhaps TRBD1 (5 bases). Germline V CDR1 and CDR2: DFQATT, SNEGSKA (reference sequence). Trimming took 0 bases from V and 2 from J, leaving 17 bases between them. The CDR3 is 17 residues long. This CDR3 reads CSARDLGLVDTYNEQFF. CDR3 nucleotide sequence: TGCAGTGCTAGAGATCTGGGGTTGGTGGACACCTACAATGAGCAGTTCTTC.

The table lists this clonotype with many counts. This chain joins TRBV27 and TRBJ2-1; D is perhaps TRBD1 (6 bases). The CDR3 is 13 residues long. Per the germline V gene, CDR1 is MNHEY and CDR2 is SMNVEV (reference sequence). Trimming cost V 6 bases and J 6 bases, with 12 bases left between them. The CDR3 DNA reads TGTGCCAGCAGCCGTCAGGGGACCAATGAGCAGTTCTTC. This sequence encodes CASSRQGTNEQFF.

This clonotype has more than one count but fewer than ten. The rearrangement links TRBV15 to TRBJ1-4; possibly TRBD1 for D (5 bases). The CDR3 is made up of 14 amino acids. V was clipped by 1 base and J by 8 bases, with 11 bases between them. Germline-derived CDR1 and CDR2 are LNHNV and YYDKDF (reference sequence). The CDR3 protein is CATSRAGFGEKLFF. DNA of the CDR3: TGTGCCACCAGCAGAGCAGGGTTCGGGGAAAAACTGTTTTTT.

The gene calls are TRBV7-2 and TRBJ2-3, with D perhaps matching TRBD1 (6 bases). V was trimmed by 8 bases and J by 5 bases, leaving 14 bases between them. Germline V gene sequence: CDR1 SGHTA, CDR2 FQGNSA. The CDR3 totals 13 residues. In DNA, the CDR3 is TGTGCCAGCGGCACCGAGGACAGAGATACGCAGTATTTT. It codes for CASGTEDRDTQYF.

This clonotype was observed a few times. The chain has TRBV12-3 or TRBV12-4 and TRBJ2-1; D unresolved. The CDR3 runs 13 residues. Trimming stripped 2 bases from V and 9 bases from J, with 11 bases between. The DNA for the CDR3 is TGTGCCAGCAGTTTACTGGACGCCCGTGAGCAGTTCTTC. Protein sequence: CASSLLDAREQFF.

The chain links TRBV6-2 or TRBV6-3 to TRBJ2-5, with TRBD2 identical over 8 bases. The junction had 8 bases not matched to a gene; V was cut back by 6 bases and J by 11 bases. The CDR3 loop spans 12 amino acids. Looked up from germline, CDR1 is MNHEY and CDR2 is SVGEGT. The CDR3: CASRAGSGEQYF. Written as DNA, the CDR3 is TGTGCCAGCAGGGCGGGTAGCGGGGAGCAGTACTTC.

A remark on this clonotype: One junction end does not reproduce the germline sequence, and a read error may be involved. The CDR3 reads CASSLGLANREKLFF. The CDR3 nucleotides are TGTGCCAGTAGCTTGGGACTCGCGAATCGCGAAAAACTGTTTTTT. The rearrangement joins TRBV5-6 to TRBJ1-4; possibly TRBD1 for D (5 bases). The CDR3 is 15 amino acids. Germline CDR1 SGHDT, CDR2 YYEEEE.

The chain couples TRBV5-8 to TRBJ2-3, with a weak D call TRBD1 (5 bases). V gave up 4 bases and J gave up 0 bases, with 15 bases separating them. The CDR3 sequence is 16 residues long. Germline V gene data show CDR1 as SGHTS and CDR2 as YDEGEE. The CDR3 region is CASSPHAGHSTDTQYF. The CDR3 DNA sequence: TGTGCCAGCAGCCCCCACGCAGGACACAGCACAGATACGCAGTATTTT.